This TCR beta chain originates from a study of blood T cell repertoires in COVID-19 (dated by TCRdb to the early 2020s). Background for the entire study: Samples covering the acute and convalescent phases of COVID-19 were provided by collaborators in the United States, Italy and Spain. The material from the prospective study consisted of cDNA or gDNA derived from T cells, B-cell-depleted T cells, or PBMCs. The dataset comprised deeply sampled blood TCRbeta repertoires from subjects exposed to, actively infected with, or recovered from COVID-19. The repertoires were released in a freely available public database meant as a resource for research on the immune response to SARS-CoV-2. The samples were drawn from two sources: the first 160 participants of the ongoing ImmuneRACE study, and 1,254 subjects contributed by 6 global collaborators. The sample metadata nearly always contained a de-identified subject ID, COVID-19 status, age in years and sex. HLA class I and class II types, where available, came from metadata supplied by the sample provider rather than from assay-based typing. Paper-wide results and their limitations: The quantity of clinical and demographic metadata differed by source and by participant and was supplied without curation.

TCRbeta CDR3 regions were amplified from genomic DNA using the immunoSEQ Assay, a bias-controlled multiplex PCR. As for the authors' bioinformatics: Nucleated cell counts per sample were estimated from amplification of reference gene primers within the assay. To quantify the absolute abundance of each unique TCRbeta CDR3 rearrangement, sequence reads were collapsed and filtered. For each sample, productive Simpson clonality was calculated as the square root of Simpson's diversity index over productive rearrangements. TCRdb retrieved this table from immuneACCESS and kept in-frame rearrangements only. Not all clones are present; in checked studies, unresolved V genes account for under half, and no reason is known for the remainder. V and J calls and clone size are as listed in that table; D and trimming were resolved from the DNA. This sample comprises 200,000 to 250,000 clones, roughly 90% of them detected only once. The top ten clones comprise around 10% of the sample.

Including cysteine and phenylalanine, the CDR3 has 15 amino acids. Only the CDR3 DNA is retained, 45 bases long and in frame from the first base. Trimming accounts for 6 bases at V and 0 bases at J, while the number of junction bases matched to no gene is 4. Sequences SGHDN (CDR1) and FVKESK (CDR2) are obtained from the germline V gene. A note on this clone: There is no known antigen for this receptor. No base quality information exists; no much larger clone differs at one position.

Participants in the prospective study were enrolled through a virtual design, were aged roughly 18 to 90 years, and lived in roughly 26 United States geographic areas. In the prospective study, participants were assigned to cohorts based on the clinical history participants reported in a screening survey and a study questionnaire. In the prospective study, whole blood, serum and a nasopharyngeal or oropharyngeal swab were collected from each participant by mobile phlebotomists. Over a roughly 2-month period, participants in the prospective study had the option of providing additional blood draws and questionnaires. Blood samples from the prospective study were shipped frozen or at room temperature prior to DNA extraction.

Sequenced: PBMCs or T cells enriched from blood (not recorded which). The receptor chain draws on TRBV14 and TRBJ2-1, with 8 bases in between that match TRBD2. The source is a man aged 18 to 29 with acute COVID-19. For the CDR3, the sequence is CASSPSGSSYNEQFF. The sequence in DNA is TGTGCCAGCAGTCCGAGCGGGAGCTCCTACAATGAGCAGTTCTTC.